What follows are 21 T cell receptor beta chains derived from one specimen sequenced in a study of blood T cell repertoires in COVID-19. The table came from immunoSEQ multiplex PCR; TCRdb's copy has only in-frame clones and leaves some out. This table holds about 170,000 clones, roughly 80% found once. Sequencing was carried out using peripheral blood. These receptors were taken from a man aged 65-85 years with active or convalescent COVID-19.

The V and J genes are TRBV14 and TRBJ2-1; TRBD2 agrees at 10 bases. The CDR3 has 21 residues. Germline CDR1 is SGHDN and CDR2 is FVKESK. V trimming: 3 bases; J trimming: 1 base; junction bases outside the gene matches: 18. The CDR3 region has the DNA TGTGCCAGCAGCCAGGACCCCGGCCGCCTAGCGGGAGTAAGGTCCTACAATGAGCAGTTCTTC. It is translated as CASSQDPGRLAGVRSYNEQFF. Supplemented by reference TRBV14 and TRBJ2-1, the full variable domain reads EAGVTQFPSHSVIEKGQTVTLRCDPISGHDNLYWYRRVMGKEIKFLLHFVKESKQDESGMPNNRFLAERTGGTYSTLKVQPAELEDSGVYFCASSQDPGRLAGVRSYNEQFFGPGTRLTVL.

J is TRBJ2-3 and V is TRBV19; 7 bases line up with TRBD1. This CDR3 comprises 16 residues. Germline V gives CDR1 LNHDA, CDR2 SQIVND (reference sequence). With 6 bases clipped from V and 0 bases from J, the junction kept 9 bases outside the gene matches. Written as DNA, the CDR3 is TGTGCCAGTAGGGGACAGCCCGAATTGAGCACAGATACGCAGTATTTT. Its protein product is CASRGQPELSTDTQYF.

V is TRBV6-5 and J is TRBJ1-2; tentatively, D is TRBD1 (6 bases). CDR1 and CDR2 (germline): MNHEY, SVGAGI. With 0 bases removed from V and 4 bases from J, the gap between germline ends came to 9 bases. The CDR3 length is 14 residues. This CDR3 reads CASSYSPGAYGYTF. Written as DNA, the CDR3 is TGTGCCAGCAGTTACTCTCCAGGGGCCTATGGCTACACCTTC.

The genes are TRBV6-6 and TRBJ2-2; tentative D call: TRBD2 (7 bases). Trimming shortened V by 2 bases and J by 6 bases, and 16 bases separated the two germline ends. The CDR3 sequence is 16 residues long. CDR1 is MNHNY, CDR2 SVGAGI, per germline (reference sequence). The DNA for the CDR3 is TGTGCCAGCAGTTACAGGGCGGGGGCTCGGCCCGGGGAGCTGTTTTTT. Its translation: CASSYRAGARPGELFF.

The V gene is TRBV9, the J gene TRBJ2-3, with TRBD1 identical over 9 bases. Trimming took 0 bases from V and 3 from J; bases not matched to a gene: 2. The germline gives CDR1 SGDLS, CDR2 YYNGEE. The CDR3 is 15 residues long. The CDR3 bases are TGTGCCAGCAGCGTAGTAGGGACAGGGACAGATACGCAGTATTTT. Protein: CASSVVGTGTDTQYF.

CDR3 DNA sequence: TGTGCCAGCAGCCAAGAAGGCGGGGGCCCTAGGTGGGATGAGCAGTTCTTC. Amino acid sequence: CASSQEGGGPRWDEQFF. The rearrangement links TRBV3-1 (or the pseudogene TRBV3-2) to TRBJ2-1, with D possibly being TRBD2 (7 bases). This CDR3 has 17 amino acids. Trimming stripped 0 bases from V and 8 bases from J, with 20 bases between. Germline loops: CDR1 LGHDT, CDR2 YNNKEL (reference sequence).

J is TRBJ2-1 and V is TRBV12-3 or TRBV12-4; perhaps TRBD2 as D (6 bases). With 6 bases removed from V and 7 bases from J, the gap between germline ends came to 13 bases. This CDR3 has 13 residues. The CDR3 DNA is TGTGCCAGCAGAAGGGACTCGCGGAATGAGCAGTTCTTC. As protein: CASRRDSRNEQFF.

The chain joins TRBV6-2 or TRBV6-3 to TRBJ2-7; 8 bases are shared with TRBD2. With V trimmed by 5 bases and J by 1 base, 16 bases remained unmatched. The CDR3 loop spans 18 amino acids. Germline loops: CDR1 MNHEY, CDR2 SVGEGT. DNA of the CDR3: TGTGCCAGCAGTGACCCGGGACTAGTACTCTCTAAGTCCTACGAGCAGTACTTC. Translating it yields CASSDPGLVLSKSYEQYF.

This chain joins TRBV7-2 and TRBJ2-7; 7 nucleotides match TRBD1. Germline V CDR1 and CDR2: SGHTA, FQGNSA. This CDR3 comprises 15 residues. The V segment lost 5 bases and the J segment 4 bases; nucleotides outside the gene matches: 11. As DNA, the CDR3 is TGTGCCAGCAGCCCGGCTGGACAGGCTATTTACGAGCAGTACTTC. Its protein is CASSPAGQAIYEQYF.

The chain combines TRBV10-3 with TRBJ2-1, with 12 bases fitting TRBD2. Per the germline V gene, CDR1 is ENHRY and CDR2 is SYGVKD. The V segment lost 11 bases and the J segment 1 base; nucleotides outside the gene matches: 9. CDR3 length: 16 residues. The CDR3 here is CASGPSGRVSYNEQFF. Written as DNA, the CDR3 is TGTGCCTCGGGGCCTAGCGGGAGGGTATCCTACAATGAGCAGTTCTTC.

J is TRBJ1-4 and V is TRBV27; D may be TRBD1 (5 bases). CDR1 is MNHEY, CDR2 SMNVEV, per germline (reference sequence). V gave up 5 bases and J gave up 4 bases, with 14 bases separating them. The CDR3 is 15 amino acids. CDR3 nucleotide sequence: TGTGCCAGCAGTGCCCCCAGGGAGGGTAATGAAAAACTGTTTTTT. Its translation: CASSAPREGNEKLFF.

The chain employs TRBV4-3 and TRBJ2-3; 9 positions agree with TRBD2. CDR1 and CDR2 from the germline V gene are LGHNA and YSLEER. This CDR3 has 17 residues. V was clipped by 2 bases and J by 0 bases; unmatched bases: 6. The CDR3 is CASSQLTSGTSTDTQYF. The CDR3 nucleotides read TGCGCCAGCAGCCAACTGACTAGCGGAACTAGCACAGATACGCAGTATTTT.

The chain carries TRBV3-1 (or the pseudogene TRBV3-2) and TRBJ1-2, with TRBD1 matching 9 bases. V lost 0 bases and J lost 3; bases outside the gene matches: 8. This CDR3 region has 17 residues. Germline CDR1 and CDR2: LGHDT and YNNKEL (reference sequence). CDR3 residues: CASSQDIGTGTYYGYTF. CDR3 nucleotide sequence: TGTGCCAGCAGCCAAGATATCGGGACAGGGACGTACTATGGCTACACCTTC.

The chain uses TRBV11-3 and TRBJ2-5; 13 bases align to TRBD2. J gave up 3 bases and V 1 base, and 5 bases lay outside the gene matches. The CDR3 spans 17 residues. CDR1 and CDR2 from the germline V gene are SGHNT and YENEEA. For the CDR3, the DNA is TGTGCCAGCAGCTTAGGAAGGACTAGCGGGGGAGAAGAGACCCAGTACTTC. Translation gives CASSLGRTSGGEETQYF.

The chain joins TRBV27 to TRBJ2-1, with D maybe TRBD1 (5 bases). Per the germline V gene, CDR1 is MNHEY and CDR2 is SMNVEV (reference sequence). V lost 7 bases to trimming and J lost 2 bases, with 9 bases between them. The CDR3 totals 13 residues. CDR3 DNA sequence: TGTGCCAGCACCACGGACACCTACAATGAGCAGTTCTTC. Its protein is CASTTDTYNEQFF.

CDR3 loop: CASGSSRGGYTF. In DNA form, the CDR3 reads TGTGCCAGCGGCAGCAGCCGAGGGGGCTACACCTTC. The chain uses TRBV28 and TRBJ1-2; D is unresolved. The V and J ends lost 8 bases and 8 bases respectively, with 15 bases between them. The CDR3 extends over 12 amino acids. Germline lookup yields CDR1 MDHEN and CDR2 SYDVKM.

V usage is TRBV7-9 and J usage is TRBJ1-2, with TRBD1 identical over 7 bases. The CDR3 loop spans 15 amino acids. V shed 5 bases and J 2 bases; nucleotides not matched to a gene: 8. Germline V gene data show CDR1 as SEHNR and CDR2 as FQNEAQ (reference sequence). CDR3 loop: CASSHVQGENYGYTF. The CDR3 DNA sequence: TGTGCCAGCAGCCATGTGCAGGGGGAAAACTATGGCTACACCTTC.

The chain links TRBV5-4 to TRBJ2-3; D is unresolved. Trimming shortened V by 3 bases and J by 0 bases, and 14 bases separated the two germline ends. Germline-derived CDR1 and CDR2 are SGHNT and YYREEE (reference sequence). The length of the CDR3 is 16 residues. Written as DNA, the CDR3 is TGTGCCAGCAGCTCAGGCCAGCTAACTAGCACAGATACGCAGTATTTT. The encoded protein is CASSSGQLTSTDTQYF.

V and J are TRBV5-1 and TRBJ1-4; D unresolved. The CDR3 has 16 residues. Trimming removed 0 bases from V and 2 bases from J, with 11 bases in between. Germline CDR1 SGHRS, CDR2 YFSETQ. This CDR3 is CASSLDPGATNEKLFF. The CDR3, as DNA: TGCGCCAGCAGCTTGGACCCCGGTGCCACTAATGAAAAACTGTTTTTT.

The gene calls are TRBV11-2 and TRBJ2-7; TRBD1 is a possible D gene (6 bases). V dropped 0 bases and J dropped 7 bases, with 10 bases sitting between them. CDR3 size: 13 residues. Per germline, CDR1 SGHAT and CDR2 FQNNGV. The CDR3 coding sequence is TGTGCCAGCAGCTTAGATTATAGGGGGGAGCAGTACTTC. Its translation: CASSLDYRGEQYF.

The chain joins TRBV29-1 to TRBJ1-4, with TRBD1 matching 7 bases. This CDR3 has 14 amino acids. The J segment lost 4 bases and the V segment lost 6 bases, leaving 8 bases of the junction unmatched. Per the germline V gene, CDR1 is SQVTM and CDR2 is ANQGSEA. The CDR3 DNA reads TGCAGCGTATCCCGACAGGGTAATAATGAAAAACTGTTTTTT. The encoded protein is CSVSRQGNNEKLFF.